Described below is a single T cell receptor (beta chain) sequence and its context. Clinical history reported by participants formed the basis on which cohorts were assigned. Profiling relied on immunoSEQ multiplex PCR, and the TCRdb table lists in-frame clones only, not all of them. Among fewer than 350,000 clones listed, 85% to 90% were seen once. This entry comes from a study of blood T cell repertoires in COVID-19. Across the whole study: Sites in the United States, Italy and Spain provided acute and convalescent COVID-19 samples.

The CDR3 runs 16 residues. With V trimmed by 3 bases and J by 4 bases, 6 bases remained unmatched. Germline loops: CDR1 SGHRS, CDR2 YFSETQ. Sequencing used PBMCs or T cells enriched from blood (not recorded which). This receptor was identified in a woman in her thirties with acute COVID-19. V and J are TRBV5-1 and TRBJ2-3, with TRBD2 matching 12 bases. CDR3 protein: CASSSMGLAGADTQYF. The DNA for the CDR3 is TGCGCCAGCAGCTCCATGGGACTAGCGGGCGCAGATACGCAGTATTTT.